The rows below give T cell receptor beta chains drawn from one sample of a study of PD-L1 blockade in urothelial cancer. The method was immunoSEQ multiplex PCR; TCRdb's version includes in-frame clones alone and lacks a portion of them. Of about 30,000 clones listed, around three quarters are singletons. The sequences come from PBMCs, collected around atezolizumab (anti-PD-L1) treatment. These TCRs come from an older man with urothelial cancer. Each CDR3 is given with its conserved first and last residue. The order of the fields is D gene, J gene, V gene, clone size, CDR3 DNA, CDR3 protein. A D gene is named only where the DNA matches it firmly. Clone size is shown for a subset of rows, as once, few, many or a class of expanded clone.

d_call: NA
j_call: TRBJ2-1
v_call: TRBV7-2
clone_size: NA
cdr3_nt: TGTGCCAGCAGCGCCACCCAGTTTGCGCAGTTCTTC
cdr3_aa: CASSATQFAQFF

d_call: NA
j_call: TRBJ1-1
v_call: TRBV30
clone_size: once
cdr3_nt: TGTGCCTGGAGCCAAGGGTGGGGGGGCACTGAAGCTTTCTTT
cdr3_aa: CAWSQGWGGTEAFF

d_call: TRBD1
j_call: TRBJ1-1
v_call: TRBV5-1
clone_size: NA
cdr3_nt: TGCGCCAGCAGCTTGGGGACAGGGGTCGCTGAAGCTTTCTTT
cdr3_aa: CASSLGTGVAEAFF

d_call: NA
j_call: TRBJ1-6
v_call: TRBV5-1
clone_size: NA
cdr3_nt: TGCGCCAGCAGCTTGGGGGAGCAATCACCCCTCCACTTT
cdr3_aa: CASSLGEQSPLHF

d_call: NA
j_call: TRBJ2-2
v_call: TRBV4-2
clone_size: NA
cdr3_nt: TGTGCCAGCAGCCGGGAGCGAGGCACCGGGGAGCTGTTTTTT
cdr3_aa: CASSRERGTGELFF

d_call: NA
j_call: TRBJ1-5
v_call: TRBV5-1
clone_size: NA
cdr3_nt: TGCGCCAGCAGTCCCGGGACATCTAGCAATCAGCCCCAGCATTTT
cdr3_aa: CASSPGTSSNQPQHF

d_call: NA
j_call: TRBJ1-1
v_call: TRBV19
clone_size: NA
cdr3_nt: TGTGCCAGTAGTATTACAGGGATCAGCTACACTGAAGCTTTCTTT
cdr3_aa: CASSITGISYTEAFF

d_call: NA
j_call: TRBJ1-1
v_call: TRBV18
clone_size: NA
cdr3_nt: TGTGCCAGCTCCCTTCAGTCGGGTACCAACACTGAAGCTTTCTTT
cdr3_aa: CASSLQSGTNTEAFF

d_call: NA
j_call: TRBJ2-3
v_call: TRBV2
clone_size: NA
cdr3_nt: TGTGCCAGCAGGATGCTAGCGAAATCAGATACGCAGTATTTT
cdr3_aa: CASRMLAKSDTQYF

d_call: TRBD1
j_call: TRBJ1-4
v_call: TRBV29-1
clone_size: NA
cdr3_nt: TGCAGCGTTCGCGGGACAGCCATTAATGAAAAACTGTTTTTT
cdr3_aa: CSVRGTAINEKLFF

d_call: NA
j_call: TRBJ1-6
v_call: TRBV6-1
clone_size: NA
cdr3_nt: TGTGCCAGCAGTGAATGGCAGGGAAATTCACCCCTCCACTTT
cdr3_aa: CASSEWQGNSPLHF

d_call: NA
j_call: TRBJ1-2
v_call: TRBV5-5
clone_size: once
cdr3_nt: TGTGCCAGCAGCTTGGAGGGACTTGGCTACACCTTC
cdr3_aa: CASSLEGLGYTF

d_call: TRBD1
j_call: TRBJ2-2
v_call: TRBV5-1
clone_size: once
cdr3_nt: TGCGCCAGCAGCGAGGGAGGACAGGGGGCGACCGGGGAGCTGTTTTTT
cdr3_aa: CASSEGGQGATGELFF

d_call: TRBD1
j_call: TRBJ2-2
v_call: TRBV7-2
clone_size: NA
cdr3_nt: TGTGCCAGCAGCCCACGGACAGGTGGGAACACCGGGGAGCTGTTTTTT
cdr3_aa: CASSPRTGGNTGELFF

d_call: TRBD1
j_call: TRBJ2-7
v_call: TRBV18
clone_size: once
cdr3_nt: TGTGCCAGCTCACCCGGTTCACGAGACAGGGGCCCCGAGCAGTACTTC
cdr3_aa: CASSPGSRDRGPEQYF

d_call: NA
j_call: TRBJ1-1
v_call: TRBV18
clone_size: NA
cdr3_nt: TGTGCCAGCTCACTGACTGTGAACACTGAAGCTTTCTTT
cdr3_aa: CASSLTVNTEAFF

d_call: TRBD1
j_call: TRBJ2-2
v_call: TRBV5-1
clone_size: NA
cdr3_nt: TGCGCCAGCAGCCTAGGGACAGGGGTTAACACCGGGGAGCTGTTTTTT
cdr3_aa: CASSLGTGVNTGELFF

d_call: NA
j_call: TRBJ1-1
v_call: TRBV5-4
clone_size: NA
cdr3_nt: TGTGCCAGCAGCTTGGATTTGGCAGGGATGAACACTGAAGCTTTCTTT
cdr3_aa: CASSLDLAGMNTEAFF

d_call: NA
j_call: TRBJ2-1
v_call: TRBV20-1
clone_size: few
cdr3_nt: TGCAGTGCTAGAGGGAGTGGTGAGCAGTTCTTC
cdr3_aa: CSARGSGEQFF

d_call: NA
j_call: TRBJ1-3
v_call: TRBV9
clone_size: NA
cdr3_nt: TGTGCCAGCAGCCCAAGAGAATTCTCTGGAAACACCATATATTTT
cdr3_aa: CASSPREFSGNTIYF

d_call: NA
j_call: TRBJ1-5
v_call: TRBV4-1
clone_size: NA
cdr3_nt: TGCGCCAGCAGCCAAGTCCCATTCCGTGGGCCCTCACCCCAGCATTTT
cdr3_aa: CASSQVPFRGPSPQHF

d_call: TRBD1
j_call: TRBJ2-1
v_call: TRBV29-1
clone_size: NA
cdr3_nt: TGCAGCGTTGAAGTTTGGGACAGCGACTACAATGAGCAGTTCTTC
cdr3_aa: CSVEVWDSDYNEQFF

d_call: TRBD2
j_call: TRBJ2-1
v_call: TRBV4-3
clone_size: NA
cdr3_nt: TGCGCCAGCAGCTGGGGGGGGGACAATGAGCAGTTCTTC
cdr3_aa: CASSWGGDNEQFF

d_call: NA
j_call: TRBJ1-3
v_call: TRBV4-3
clone_size: NA
cdr3_nt: TGCGCCAGCAGCCAGCGGGACGATGGAAACACCATATATTTT
cdr3_aa: CASSQRDDGNTIYF